This note documents a single T cell receptor beta chain sequence. These data come from a study of technical replicates of blood from a handful of donors. This CDR3 region has 13 residues. V was pared by 0 bases and J by 3 bases, with 6 bases between. Germline assignment: CDR1 SGHTA and CDR2 FQGNSA. Produced via immunoSEQ multiplex PCR; TCRdb's table is partial and in-frame only. The sample has 85,000 to 100,000 clones; roughly 96% are singletons. The rearrangement joins TRBV7-2 to TRBJ2-7; D remains unclear. Sequenced material: T cells isolated from PBMCs. The receptor was isolated from a human donor in good health. CDR3 protein: CASSLAPNYEQYF. DNA for the CDR3: TGTGCCAGCAGCTTAGCCCCTAACTACGAGCAGTACTTC.